The entry below describes one T cell receptor beta chain. The antigen is undetermined. These data are taken from a study of cytomegalovirus exposure and HLA in healthy donors. The CDR3 spans 14 residues. Germline-derived CDR1 and CDR2 are SQVTM and ANQGSEA. The V and J ends lost 6 bases and 0 bases, in that order; junction bases with no gene match: 8. General observations from the study: Highest at DRB1 and lowest at HLA-C, TCR association rates differed among HLA loci in a later analysis. A prior analysis recorded that most TCR beta V segments were productive about 87% or about 30% of the time. There was a cluster of highly shared sequence variants that was likely a sequencing artifact. The study labeled 150 to 200 TCR beta chains cytomegalovirus-associated.

PCR was performed using 60 Vbeta and 13 Jbeta primers. Using immunoSEQ multiplex PCR, the repertoire was profiled, and TCRdb retains in-frame clones only, with some absent. This sample carries roughly 130,000 clones, around 8.5% of them seen once, and the ten largest clones take 5.5%. The sequence derives from a man in his forties in good health and CMV-seronegative. Sequences were obtained from PBMCs. V gene TRBV29-1 combines with J gene TRBJ2-7; 7 nucleotides agree with TRBD1. CDR3 bases: TGCAGCGTCGTAAGACAGGGATCCTCCTACGAGCAGTACTTC. The encoded protein is CSVVRQGSSYEQYF.